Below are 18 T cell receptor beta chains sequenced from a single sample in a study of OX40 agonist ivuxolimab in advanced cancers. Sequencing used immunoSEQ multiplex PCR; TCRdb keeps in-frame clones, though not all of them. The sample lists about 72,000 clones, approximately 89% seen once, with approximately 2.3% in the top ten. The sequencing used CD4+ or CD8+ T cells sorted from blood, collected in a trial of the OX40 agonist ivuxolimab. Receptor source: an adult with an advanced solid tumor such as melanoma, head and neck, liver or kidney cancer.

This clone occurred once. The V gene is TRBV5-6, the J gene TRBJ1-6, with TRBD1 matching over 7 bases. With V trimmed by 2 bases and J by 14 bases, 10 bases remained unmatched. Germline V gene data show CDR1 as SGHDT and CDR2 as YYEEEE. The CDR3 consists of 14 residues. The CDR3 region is CASSFDRADRALHF. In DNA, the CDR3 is TGTGCCAGCAGCTTTGACAGGGCCGATCGGGCCCTCCACTTT.

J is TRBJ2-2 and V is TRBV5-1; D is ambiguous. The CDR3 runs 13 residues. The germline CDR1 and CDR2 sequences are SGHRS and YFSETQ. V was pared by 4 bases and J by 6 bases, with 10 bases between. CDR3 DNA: TGCGCCAGCAGCCCGTCCGGGCCCGGGGAGCTGTTTTTT. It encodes CASSPSGPGELFF.

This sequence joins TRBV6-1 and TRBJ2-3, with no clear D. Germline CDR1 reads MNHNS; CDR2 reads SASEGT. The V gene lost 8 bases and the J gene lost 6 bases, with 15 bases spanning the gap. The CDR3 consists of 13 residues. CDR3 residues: CASGVTPKDTQYF. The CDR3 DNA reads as TGTGCCAGCGGGGTTACACCTAAGGATACGCAGTATTTT.

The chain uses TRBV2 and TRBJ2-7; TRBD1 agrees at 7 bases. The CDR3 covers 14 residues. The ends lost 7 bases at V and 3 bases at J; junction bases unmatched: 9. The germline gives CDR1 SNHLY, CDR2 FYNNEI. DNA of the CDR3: TGTGCCAGCAAGGACAGGACAGCGAACTACGAGCAGTACTTC. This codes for CASKDRTANYEQYF.

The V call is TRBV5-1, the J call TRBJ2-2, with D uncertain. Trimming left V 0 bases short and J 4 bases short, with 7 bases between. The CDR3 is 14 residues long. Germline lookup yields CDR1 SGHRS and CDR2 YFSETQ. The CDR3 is CASSLGHLTGELFF. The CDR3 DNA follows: TGCGCCAGCAGCTTGGGGCATCTCACCGGGGAGCTGTTTTTT.

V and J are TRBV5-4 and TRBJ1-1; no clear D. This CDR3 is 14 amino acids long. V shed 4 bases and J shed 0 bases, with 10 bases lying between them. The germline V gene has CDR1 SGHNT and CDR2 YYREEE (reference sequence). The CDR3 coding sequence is TGTGCCAGCAGCACCGGGCCAATGAACACTGAAGCTTTCTTT. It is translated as CASSTGPMNTEAFF.

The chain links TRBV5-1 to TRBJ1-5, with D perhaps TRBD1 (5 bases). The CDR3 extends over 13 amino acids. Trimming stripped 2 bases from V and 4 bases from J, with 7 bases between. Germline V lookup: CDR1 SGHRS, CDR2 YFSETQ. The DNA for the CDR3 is TGCGCCAGCAGCTTTCAGGGTAATCAGCCCCAGCATTTT. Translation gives CASSFQGNQPQHF.

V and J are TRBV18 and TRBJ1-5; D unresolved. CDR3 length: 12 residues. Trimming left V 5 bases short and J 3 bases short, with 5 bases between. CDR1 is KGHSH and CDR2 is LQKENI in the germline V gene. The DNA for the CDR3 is TGTGCCAGCTCAGACAACAATCAGCCCCAGCATTTT. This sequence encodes CASSDNNQPQHF.

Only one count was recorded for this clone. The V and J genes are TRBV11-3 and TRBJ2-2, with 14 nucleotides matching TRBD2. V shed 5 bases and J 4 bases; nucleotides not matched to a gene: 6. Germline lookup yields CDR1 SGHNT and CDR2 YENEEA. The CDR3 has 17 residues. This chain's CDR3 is CASSAGLAGAGTGELFF. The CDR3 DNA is TGTGCCAGCAGCGCGGGACTAGCGGGAGCTGGCACCGGGGAGCTGTTTTTT.

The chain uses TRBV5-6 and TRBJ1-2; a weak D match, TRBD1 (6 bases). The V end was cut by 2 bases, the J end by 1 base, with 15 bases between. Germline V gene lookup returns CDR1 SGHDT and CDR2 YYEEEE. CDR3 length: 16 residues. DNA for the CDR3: TGTGCCAGCAGCTTCGAAGGGGGGGGCTTTAACTATGGCTACACCTTC. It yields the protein CASSFEGGGFNYGYTF. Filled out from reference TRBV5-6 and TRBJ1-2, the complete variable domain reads DAGVTQSPTHLIKTRGQQVTLRCSPKSGHDTVSWYQQALGQGPQFIFQYYEEEERQRGNFPDRFSGHQFPNYSSELNVNALLLGDSALYLCASSFEGGGFNYGYTFGSGTRLTVV.

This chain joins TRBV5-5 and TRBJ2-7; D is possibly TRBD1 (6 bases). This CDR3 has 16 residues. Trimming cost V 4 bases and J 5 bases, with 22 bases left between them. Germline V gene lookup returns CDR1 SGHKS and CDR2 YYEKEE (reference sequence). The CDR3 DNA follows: TGTGCCAGCAGCCCACGACCCCCCGGACAGTTTAACGAGCAGTACTTC. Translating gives CASSPRPPGQFNEQYF.

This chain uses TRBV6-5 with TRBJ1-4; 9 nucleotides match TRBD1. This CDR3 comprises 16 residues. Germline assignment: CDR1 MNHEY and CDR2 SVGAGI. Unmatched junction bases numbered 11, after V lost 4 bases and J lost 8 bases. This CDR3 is CASSSPDRGAGEKLFF. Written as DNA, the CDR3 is TGTGCCAGCAGTTCCCCCGACAGGGGGGCGGGAGAAAAACTGTTTTTT.

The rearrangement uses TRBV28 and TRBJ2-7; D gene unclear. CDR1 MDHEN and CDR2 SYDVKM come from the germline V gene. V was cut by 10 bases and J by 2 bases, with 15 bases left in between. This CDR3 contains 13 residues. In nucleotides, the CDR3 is TGTGCCATCGCCCTTCAAGGAGCCTACGAGCAGTACTTC. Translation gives CAIALQGAYEQYF.

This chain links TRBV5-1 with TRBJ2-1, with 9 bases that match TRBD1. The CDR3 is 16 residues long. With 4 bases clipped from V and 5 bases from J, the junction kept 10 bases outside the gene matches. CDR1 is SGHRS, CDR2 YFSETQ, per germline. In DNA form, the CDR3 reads TGCGCCAGCAGCATGGGGGGACAGGGTAACCACAATGAGCAGTTCTTC. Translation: CASSMGGQGNHNEQFF.

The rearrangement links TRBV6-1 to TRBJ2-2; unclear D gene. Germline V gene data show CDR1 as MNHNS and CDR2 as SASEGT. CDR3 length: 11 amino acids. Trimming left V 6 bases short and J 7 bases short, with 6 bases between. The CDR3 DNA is TGTGCCAGCAGCGTCAGCGGGGAGCTGTTTTTT. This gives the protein CASSVSGELFF.

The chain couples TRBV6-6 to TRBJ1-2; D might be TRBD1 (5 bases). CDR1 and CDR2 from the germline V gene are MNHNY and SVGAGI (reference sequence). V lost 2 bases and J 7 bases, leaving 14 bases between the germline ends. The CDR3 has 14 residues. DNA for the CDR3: TGTGCCAGCAGTTACGATAGAGCGCAGGGTGGCTACACCTTC. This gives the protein CASSYDRAQGGYTF.

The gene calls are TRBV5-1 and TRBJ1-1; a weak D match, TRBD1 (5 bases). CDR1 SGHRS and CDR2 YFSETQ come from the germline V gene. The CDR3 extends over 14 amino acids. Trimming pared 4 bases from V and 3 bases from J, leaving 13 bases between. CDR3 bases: TGCGCCAGCAGCCTAGTCCCGGGGGACACTGAAGCTTTCTTT. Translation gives CASSLVPGDTEAFF.

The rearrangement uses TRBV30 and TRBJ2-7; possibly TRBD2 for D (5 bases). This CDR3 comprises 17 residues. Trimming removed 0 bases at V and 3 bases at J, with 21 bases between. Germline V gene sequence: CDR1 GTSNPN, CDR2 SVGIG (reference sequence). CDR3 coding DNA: TGTGCCTGGAGTGTCCCAGAGGGATTTTGGGGTTTCTACGAGCAGTACTTC. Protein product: CAWSVPEGFWGFYEQYF.